This TCR beta chain derives from a study of cytomegalovirus exposure and HLA in healthy donors. CDR1 is SNHLY and CDR2 is FYNNEI in the germline V gene. This CDR3 has 11 residues. Unmatched junction bases numbered 2, after V lost 6 bases and J lost 6 bases. This clone was recorded only once. Researchers ran the PCR with 60 Vbeta and 13 Jbeta primers. Clones were read by immunoSEQ multiplex PCR, and TCRdb kept only the in-frame ones, dropping some. The table includes about 180,000 clones, roughly 82% detected once. Sequences were obtained from PBMCs. The receptor was isolated from a woman aged 50 to 60 in good health and CMV-seronegative. The chain has TRBV2 and TRBJ2-7, with 7 bases lining up with TRBD2. The CDR3 protein is CASRGEGEQYF. The DNA for the CDR3 is TGTGCCAGCAGGGGGGAGGGCGAGCAGTACTTC.